Following are 21 T cell receptor beta chains from one sample sequenced in a study of Graves' ophthalmopathy and Graves' hyperthyroidism. From RNA, the CDR3 regions of TCR beta chains were amplified and sequenced. First-round RT-PCR employed HTBI primers, with a second-round multiplex PCR after it. TCRdb ran MiXCR on the multiplex PCR reads and lists one entry per CDR3 protein. The table shows about 480,000 distinct CDR3 sequences, with approximately 15% occurring only once. Input material: blood. These receptors all stem from a woman younger than 45 with Graves' ophthalmopathy.

This clonotype was detected a few times. This chain links TRBV18 with TRBJ1-2; 7 positions agree with TRBD1. Germline V gives CDR1 KGHSH, CDR2 LQKENI. The CDR3 spans 15 residues. The V gene end was trimmed by 4 bases and the J gene end by 0 bases; junction bases not matched to a gene: 5. CDR3 in DNA: TGTGCCAGCTCACTCTCGGGACAGACTAACTATGGCTACACCTTC. Amino acids: CASSLSGQTNYGYTF.

This clonotype was seen repeatedly, ten times or more. The V call is TRBV12-3 or TRBV12-4, the J call TRBJ1-2; D may be TRBD1 (5 bases). The length of the CDR3 is 13 residues. Trimming removed 7 bases at V and 1 base at J, with 10 bases between. CDR3 nucleotide sequence: TGTGCCAGCACCCCTGGGGGTAACTATGGCTACACCTTC. Translated: CASTPGGNYGYTF.

This clonotype was found many times. The gene calls are TRBV27 and TRBJ1-1, with D tentatively TRBD1 (5 bases). V shed 4 bases and J shed 0 bases, with 12 bases lying between them. Germline CDR1 reads MNHEY; CDR2 reads SMNVEV (reference sequence). CDR3 length: 15 amino acids. The CDR3 loop reads CASSSPGALNTEAFF. DNA of the CDR3: TGTGCCAGCAGTTCCCCCGGGGCCCTGAACACTGAAGCTTTCTTT.

This clonotype has at least ten counts. The chain carries TRBV4-1 and TRBJ2-5, with 10 bases matching TRBD2. The V gene end was trimmed by 1 base and the J gene end by 5 bases; junction bases not matched to a gene: 7. CDR3 size: 16 residues. CDR1 and CDR2 (germline): MGHRA, YSYEKL. CDR3 loop: CASSQGIAGGSETQYF. CDR3 DNA sequence: TGCGCCAGCAGCCAAGGAATAGCGGGAGGAAGTGAGACCCAGTACTTC.

This clonotype showed up many times. CDR3 region: CASSATGLSQPQHF. DNA of the CDR3: TGTGCCAGCAGTGCCACAGGGTTGAGTCAGCCCCAGCATTTT. V is TRBV6-1 and J is TRBJ1-5; TRBD1 might be the D (6 bases). Trimming removed 4 bases at V and 6 bases at J, with 13 bases between. Per germline, CDR1 MNHNS and CDR2 SASEGT. The CDR3 extends over 14 amino acids.

V gene TRBV19 combines with J gene TRBJ1-5; 7 nucleotides align to TRBD1. V lost 10 bases to trimming and J lost 5 bases; unmatched junction nucleotides: 11. Germline V gene lookup returns CDR1 LNHDA and CDR2 SQIVND (reference sequence). This CDR3 contains 14 residues. DNA of the CDR3: TGTGCCACCCAAGGGGACAGCAATTATCAGCCCCAGCATTTT. This encodes CATQGDSNYQPQHF.

This clonotype was seen at least ten times. This chain uses TRBV6-5 with TRBJ2-5, with D unclear. CDR3 length equals 13 residues. Germline loops: CDR1 MNHEY, CDR2 SVGAGI. The V gene lost 2 bases and the J gene lost 2 bases, with 6 bases spanning the gap. Here the CDR3 DNA reads TGTGCCAGCAGTTACGTGGATCAAGAGACCCAGTACTTC. It is translated as CASSYVDQETQYF.

This clonotype was detected ten times or more. This chain connects TRBV3-1 to TRBJ1-2, with a tentative D call TRBD1 (5 bases). This CDR3 has 15 amino acids. Trimming removed 3 bases at V and 4 bases at J, with 15 bases between. The germline gives CDR1 LGHDT, CDR2 YNNKEL (reference sequence). Here the CDR3 DNA reads TGTGCCAGCAGCCAGGTTGGGCGGGGCAGCTATGGCTACACCTTC. It is translated as CASSQVGRGSYGYTF.

V is TRBV6-2 or TRBV6-3 and J is TRBJ2-7, with 11 bases that match TRBD2. The germline CDR1 and CDR2 sequences are MNHEY and SVGEGT. The V segment lost 0 bases and the J segment 3 bases; nucleotides outside the gene matches: 10. The CDR3 loop spans 18 amino acids. DNA of the CDR3: TGTGCCAGCAGTTACTCTGTGCTAGCGGGAGGAAGTTACTACGAGCAGTACTTC. This translates into CASSYSVLAGGSYYEQYF.

This clonotype has a handful of counts. This chain uses TRBV6-1 with TRBJ1-1, with D possibly being TRBD1 (5 bases). The germline V gene encodes CDR1 MNHNS and CDR2 SASEGT. Deletions cut 2 bases from V and 0 bases from J, with 16 bases between. The CDR3 spans 17 residues. DNA for the CDR3: TGTGCCAGCAGTGAAAAGTTACAGGAGATCATGAACACTGAAGCTTTCTTT. Protein: CASSEKLQEIMNTEAFF.

This rearrangement joins TRBV7-2 to TRBJ1-1; unclear D gene. Looked up from germline, CDR1 is SGHTA and CDR2 is FQGNSA. The CDR3 runs to 13 residues. The germline V and J ends were trimmed by 1 base and 10 bases, with 13 bases remaining between them. In DNA form, the CDR3 reads TGTGCCAGCAGCTTAGGTTTTGGGGTACGAGCTTTCTTT. Its protein is CASSLGFGVRAFF. Full variable domain (missing parts from reference TRBV7-2 and TRBJ1-1): GAGVSQSPSNKVTEKGKDVELRCDPISGHTALYWYRQSLGQGLEFLIYFQGNSAPDKSGLPSDRFSAERTGGSVSTLTIQRTQQEDSAVYLCASSLGFGVRAFFGQGTRLTVV.

In this sample, this clonotype turned up many times. This chain uses TRBV24-1 with TRBJ2-1; 10 positions agree with TRBD2. The CDR3 is 17 residues long. V lost 7 bases and J lost 4; bases outside the gene matches: 12. Germline V gene lookup returns CDR1 KGHDR and CDR2 SFDVKD. This CDR3 is CATSQPGSGRGYNEQFF. The DNA for the CDR3 is TGTGCCACCAGCCAACCAGGGAGCGGGAGGGGGTACAATGAGCAGTTCTTC.

This clonotype was seen ten or more times. This chain uses TRBV6-1 with TRBJ2-7; D not resolved. Trimming shortened V by 6 bases and J by 0 bases, and 9 bases separated the two germline ends. The V gene's germline CDR1 is MNHNS and CDR2 SASEGT. The length of the CDR3 is 13 residues. The CDR3 sequence: CASREIISYEQYF. DNA of the CDR3: TGTGCCAGCAGAGAGATAATCTCCTACGAGCAGTACTTC.

Comments on this clonotype: A read error may account for a junction end that differs from germline. The chain carries TRBV11-2 and TRBJ2-5, with 9 nucleotides matching TRBD1. Germline assignment: CDR1 SGHAT and CDR2 FQNNGV. The CDR3 has 14 residues. The CDR3 nucleotides are TGTGCCATCAGCACACAGGGGGCGAGGGAGACCCAGTACTTC. Its translation is CAISTQGARETQYF.

This clonotype was observed at least ten times. The chain employs TRBV15 and TRBJ2-5; 7 nucleotides align to TRBD1. Trimming at V came to 2 bases and at J to 2 bases, leaving 5 bases not matched to a gene. This CDR3 has 15 residues. Germline values: CDR1 LNHNV, CDR2 YYDKDF (reference sequence). The CDR3 loop is CATSRNGQAQETQYF. CDR3 coding DNA: TGTGCCACCAGCAGAAACGGACAGGCACAAGAGACCCAGTACTTC.

Ten or more counts support this clonotype. Being one base from a much bigger clone, this may be a read error. The V and J genes are TRBV24-1 and TRBJ2-5; D is uncertain. From germline, CDR1 is KGHDR and CDR2 SFDVKD. The V and J ends lost 1 base and 3 bases respectively, with 2 bases between them. CDR3 length equals 12 residues. In nucleotides, the CDR3 is TGTGCCACCAGTGATTTCGAAGAGACCCAGTACTTC. Translation: CATSDFEETQYF.

This clonotype occurred many times. The CDR3 here is CSARAPTGSSGNQETQYF. CDR3 DNA sequence: TGCAGTGCTAGAGCTCCCACGGGGTCTAGCGGAAACCAAGAGACCCAGTACTTC. The genes are TRBV20-1 and TRBJ2-5, with 7 bases identical to TRBD2. From germline, CDR1 is DFQATT and CDR2 SNEGSKA (reference sequence). The CDR3 contains 18 residues. V dropped 1 base and J dropped 0; count of bases not matched to a gene: 14.

This clonotype came up many times. This chain joins TRBV12-3 or TRBV12-4 and TRBJ2-6; no clear D gene. Between the trimmed V and J ends, which lost 1 base and 2 bases, there was a span of 9 bases. The CDR3 is 16 amino acids. The CDR3 protein is CASSLGLTPGANVLTF. CDR3 DNA: TGTGCCAGCAGTTTAGGTTTGACTCCTGGGGCCAACGTCCTGACTTTC.

This clonotype was detected ten times or more. This chain uses TRBV28 with TRBJ2-2, with 7 bases that match TRBD2. Germline V lookup: CDR1 MDHEN, CDR2 SYDVKM. The junction had 9 bases not matched to a gene; V was cut back by 5 bases and J by 3 bases. The CDR3 runs 16 residues. CDR3 DNA sequence: TGTGCCAGCAGTGCTCCTAGCGGACCTTACACCGGGGAGCTGTTTTTT. Translating gives CASSAPSGPYTGELFF.

This clonotype was seen ten or more times. This chain links TRBV13 with TRBJ1-1; weak D call: TRBD1 (5 bases). V was trimmed by 1 base and J by 4 bases, leaving 13 bases between them. This CDR3 spans 15 amino acids. Germline lookup yields CDR1 PRHDT and CDR2 FYEKMQ (reference sequence). The CDR3 here is CASSLALVGGTEAFF. The CDR3 bases are TGTGCCAGCAGCTTAGCGCTGGTGGGGGGCACTGAAGCTTTCTTT. Full variable domain (outside the CDR3, taken from reference TRBV13 and TRBJ1-1): AAGVIQSPRHLIKEKRETATLKCYPIPRHDTVYWYQQGPGQDPQFLISFYEKMQSDKGSIPDRFSAQQFSDYHSELNMSSLELGDSALYFCASSLALVGGTEAFFGQGTRLTVV.

This clonotype has just a few counts. The V call is TRBV2, the J call TRBJ2-2; the D gene could be TRBD1 or TRBD2 (6 bases each). Trimming left V 6 bases short and J 5 bases short, with 16 bases between. This CDR3 region has 15 residues. Germline CDR1 is SNHLY and CDR2 is FYNNEI. Written as DNA, the CDR3 is TGTGCCAGCAGACGAACGGGGGCCCGAACCGGGGAGCTGTTTTTT. Its translation is CASRRTGARTGELFF.